This T cell receptor beta chain was sequenced for a study of T cells in Graves' hyperthyroidism and ophthalmopathy. Findings of the study overall: Blood also held most thyroid clonotypes expanded beyond 0.001.

Amplification targeted TCR beta CDR3 regions from RNA transcripts. HTBI primers were the set used in a first-round RT-PCR of the TCR CDR3. TCRdb re-derived calls from the multiplex PCR reads in MiXCR, one entry per CDR3 protein. Of 650,000 to 750,000 distinct CDR3 sequences in the sample, roughly 15% are singletons; the top ten hold roughly 10%. This CDR3 comprises 12 residues. Germline CDR1 reads MNHNS; CDR2 reads SASEGT. The V end lost 5 bases, the J end lost 2 bases, and 7 bases lay between the germline ends. This clonotype showed up many times. The antigen is unknown. The sequenced sample was blood. This chain joins TRBV6-1 and TRBJ2-7, with no clear D. This sequence was found in a woman aged 18-29 years with Graves' hyperthyroidism. CDR3 DNA: TGTGCCAGCAGTTCCAAGCCCTACGAGCAGTACTTC. Its protein is CASSSKPYEQYF.